This TCR beta chain was retrieved from a study of shared clonotypes between healthy human individuals (dated by TCRdb to about 2020). Broadly, across the study: The cohort included a few men and a couple of women between 18 and 49 years of age. Leukapheresis yielded between about 0.8 and 9.5 billion PBMCs per donor. Per donor, three plates each were used for CD4 naive and CD4 memory, two for CD8 naive, and one for CD8 memory. The study deeply sequenced blood TCR repertoires of about 5 healthy adults to estimate repertoire size and the extent of clonotype sharing between individuals. Different laboratories and diverse techniques were used to prepare libraries and sequence TCR repertoires, to increase sequencing depth and limit assay-specific biases. What the work shows at the level of the full study, not this receptor alone: Sampling was restricted to blood, and TCR repertoires in tissue are likely to differ from TCR repertoires in blood. Naive subsets generally had larger estimated clonotype richness than memory subsets. Sharing across a few donors was observed for about 5% of naive CD4, 3.5% of naive CD8, roughly 2.4% of memory CD4, and roughly 0.4% of memory CD8 clonotypes. Because the study included a small number of donors, the genetic and exposure-history diversity represented was limited. Rarefaction of sorted-subset datasets indicated incomplete sequencing despite the large sequencing depth. Compared with non-shared clonotypes, the clonotypes found in all four sorted-subset donors had higher generation probabilities. Based on pairwise subsampling, the degree of clonotype sharing among donors was expected to be affected by sequencing depth.

Healthy HIV-negative adults with no recently reported acute infections or vaccinations were included as donors. Only Caucasian adults living in Nashville, Tennessee, USA were represented among the donors. Magnetic negative selection was used to enrich CD4+ T cells, after which naive cells were positively selected on CD45RA and the negative fraction became the memory subset. Blood was obtained by leukapheresis, after which PBMCs were separated by Ficoll-Histopaque density gradient centrifugation and cryopreserved in liquid nitrogen vapor phase. Purity and quantity of every magnetically sorted T cell population were checked by analytical flow cytometry. Each sorted fraction had its genomic DNA isolated and then quantified by UV absorbance on a Nanodrop 2000c. Trimming takes 2 bases off V and 5 bases off J; junction bases not matched to a gene: 11. The germline V gene encodes CDR1 SGHDN and CDR2 FVKESK. CDR3 length: 17 amino acids, cysteine to phenylalanine. Only the CDR3 part of the read is kept: 51 bases, read in frame from the first base.

This clone was found once. Its antigen remains undetermined. Per-base qualities were not stored, and no clone one base away is much larger. Using the deep immunoSEQ assay, multiplex PCR amplified TCR CDR3 regions from genomic DNA. Genomic DNA extracted from each cell subset was distributed evenly over all wells of several immunoSEQ 96-well plates, and each plate served as one replicate. For sorted subsets, each replicate PCR was loaded with approximately 200 ng genomic DNA, equivalent to 25,000 to 35,000 T cell genomes. The purified libraries were quantified using a Qubit 3.0 fluorometer, sized with a Bioanalyzer 2100, and then quantified again using the KAPA Library Quantification kit. Each immunoSEQ 96-well plate was sequenced on its own single-read 150-cycle Illumina NextSeq 550 flow cell. Regarding the original processing steps: The immunoSEQ output contained only junctional sequences without quality scores, so filtering could not match that applied to full-length reads. Sequences were annotated with PyIR, a Python wrapper for IgBLAST v1.9, and V/J genes and CDR3 were assigned using IMGT germline references. Reads were removed for weak V/J assignments (E-value above 1e-6), missing CDR3, stop codons, out-of-frame junctions, or ambiguous translated residues. V3J clonotypes were defined by identical inferred V gene, J gene, and CDR3 amino acid sequence. Percentage overlap between repertoires was computed as shared unique clonotypes divided by the size of the smaller repertoire. Three approaches were used to assess repertoire richness: RTK rarefaction, the Chao1 estimator, and Recon v2.1 estimates of unobserved clonotypes. Generation probabilities for all TCRbeta clonotypes obtained by the gDNA method from a handful of donors were computed using OLGA. Imported from immuneACCESS, the table was reduced by TCRdb to in-frame sequences with V and J called. These copies leave out some clones; in studies compared against another copy, an unresolved V gene accounts for under half, and the cause of the remainder is not known. That table supplies the V and J calls and clone size; D and trimming were determined from the DNA. This sample holds more than 1.2 million clones; less than 99% were observed only once. The top ten constitute roughly 0.35% of the sample.

The sample was naive CD4+ T cells sorted from blood. The sample's cell subset or site, from its label and the paper: CD45RA+ positively selected. The source is a young man in good health. Here the chain combines TRBV14 and TRBJ2-5, and 10 junction bases match TRBD2. The nucleotide sequence is given as TGTGCCAGCAGCCAACACCTCCTAGCGGGAGCCGGGGAGACCCAGTACTTC. Translated, it reads CASSQHLLAGAGETQYF.